The T cell receptor (beta chain) under discussion was sequenced for a study of tumor-infiltrating lymphocytes in primary liver carcinoma. The source of the blood RNA was unsorted whole blood, and germline DNA was extracted as well. The researchers drew 3.5 to 4.5 milliliters of peripheral blood before surgery. Total RNA (about 500 ng) served as template for TCR beta cDNA synthesis primed by a constant-region primer. A slightly modified ARM-PCR protocol with three nested multiplex PCR rounds produced these TCR beta libraries. Using its own MiXCR run on the multiplex PCR reads, TCRdb lists one record per CDR3 protein. The sample includes 190,000 or so distinct CDR3 sequences, around three fifths of them seen just once. This TCR was recovered from a woman aged 55-70 years with primary liver carcinoma and hepatitis B virus infection. The sequencing input was peripheral blood.

The CDR3 reads CASEGGANTGELFF. The CDR3, as DNA: TGTGCCAGCGAGGGGGGCGCAAACACCGGGGAGCTGTTTTTT. This chain links TRBV2 with TRBJ2-2, with D possibly called TRBD1 or TRBD2 (6 bases each). V was pared by 8 bases and J by 2 bases, with 12 bases between. The CDR3 has 14 amino acids. Looked up from germline, CDR1 is SNHLY and CDR2 is FYNNEI.